This is a list of T cell receptor beta chains from one sample in a study of T cell changes during pregnancy in multiple sclerosis. The table came from immunoSEQ multiplex PCR; TCRdb's copy has only in-frame clones and leaves some out. The data contain about 55,000 clones, 75% to 90% of them singletons. The source was CD4+ T cells from peripheral blood mononuclear cells, collected in the first trimester of pregnancy. The origin of the receptors is a female donor with multiple sclerosis, enrolled in a pregnancy study. The CDR3 runs from the conserved cysteine through the conserved F or W. The D gene is left open where the match is weak. Expanded clones are given a class, and other clones once, few, many or no size at all.

j_gene | v_gene | d_gene | abundance | len | CDR3nt | CDR3aa
TRBJ2-7 | TRBV28 | NA | once | 14 | TGTGCCAGCAGTTTGTATTCGGGGATCTACGAGCAGTACTTC | CASSLYSGIYEQYF
TRBJ2-3 | TRBV5-1 | TRBD2 | NA | 15 | TGCGCCAGCAGCTTAGCGGGAGTTTTGTCAGATACGCAGTATTTT | CASSLAGVLSDTQYF
TRBJ2-1 | TRBV6-5 | TRBD2 | NA | 14 | TGTGCCAGCAAAACCGGACTAGGGTACAATGAGCAGTTCTTC | CASKTGLGYNEQFF
TRBJ1-1 | TRBV4-1 | NA | NA | 16 | TGCGCCAGCAGCCACTCAGGGGTAGGTATGAACACTGAAGCTTTCTTT | CASSHSGVGMNTEAFF
TRBJ2-1 | TRBV4-2 | NA | NA | 15 | TGTGCCAGCAGCCAAGATCCCCTAGCTCAGGATGAGCAGTTCTTC | CASSQDPLAQDEQFF
TRBJ2-1 | TRBV14 | TRBD1 | many | 16 | TGTGCCAGCAGCCTAACAACCGGGACAGGCCACAATGAGCAGTTCTTC | CASSLTTGTGHNEQFF
TRBJ2-1 | TRBV18 | TRBD1 | NA | 13 | TGTGCCAGCCTACAGGGGGCTGGCGATGAGCAGTTCTTC | CASLQGAGDEQFF
TRBJ1-1 | TRBV11-1 | NA | once | 12 | TGTGCCAGCAAACGGGGGAGCACTGAAGCTTTCTTT | CASKRGSTEAFF
TRBJ2-1 | TRBV14 | NA | NA | 12 | TGTGCCAGCAGCCTGCCCCCTGGCCCGCAGTTCTTC | CASSLPPGPQFF
TRBJ1-4 | TRBV5-5 | NA | NA | 16 | TGTGCCAGCAGCCATGGGGTTGGATCCCAGGGCGAAAAACTGTTTTTT | CASSHGVGSQGEKLFF
TRBJ2-5 | TRBV10-3 | TRBD2 | NA | 16 | TGTGCCATCAGCCCGGGACTAGCGGGAGGGTTAAAGACCCAGTACTTC | CAISPGLAGGLKTQYF
TRBJ2-3 | TRBV11-3 | TRBD1 | NA | 16 | TGTGCCAGCAGCTCGCTCCGGGACAGGGCCACAGATACGCAGTATTTT | CASSSLRDRATDTQYF
TRBJ2-5 | TRBV6-1 | NA | NA | 12 | TGTGCCAGCAGTGTTTTACAAGAGACCCAGTACTTC | CASSVLQETQYF
TRBJ1-4 | TRBV5-1 | TRBD1 | NA | 16 | TGCGCCAGCAGCTTGGTGACAGGGGGCTTAGGTGAAAAACTGTTTTTT | CASSLVTGGLGEKLFF
TRBJ2-1 | TRBV10-3 | NA | few | 18 | TGTGCCATCAGTGAAGGCTCGACTGGGGGAGGAAGCTACAATGAGCAGTTCTTC | CAISEGSTGGGSYNEQFF
TRBJ1-1 | TRBV2 | NA | few | 17 | TGTGCCAGCAGTGAATTAGTGGGATTAGGGGTAGGCACTGAAGCTTTCTTT | CASSELVGLGVGTEAFF
TRBJ2-6 | TRBV5-1 | TRBD1 | once | 15 | TGCGCCAGCAGCTGGACAGGGAGTGGGGCCAACGTCCTGACTTTC | CASSWTGSGANVLTF
TRBJ2-1 | TRBV12-5 | NA | once | 17 | TGTGCTAGTGGTTTGGTTTCAAGGAGAACAGGTTACAATGAGCAGTTCTTC | CASGLVSRRTGYNEQFF
TRBJ2-1 | TRBV14 | TRBD2 | once | 16 | TGTGCCAGCAGCTATCTAGCGGGAGGCTCCTACAATGAGCAGTTCTTC | CASSYLAGGSYNEQFF
TRBJ2-4 | TRBV2 | TRBD2 | NA | 15 | TGTGCCAGCAGTGCGTCTAGCGGGGGAGGCAACATTCAGTACTTC | CASSASSGGGNIQYF
TRBJ1-6 | TRBV19 | NA | few | 16 | TGTGCCAGTAGTATGACAGGACAGACTATTAATTCACCCCTCCACTTT | CASSMTGQTINSPLHF
TRBJ1-5 | TRBV2 | NA | NA | 14 | TGTGCCAGCAGGATCCGACAGGACAATCAGCCCCAGCATTTT | CASRIRQDNQPQHF
TRBJ2-3 | TRBV7-6 | NA | NA | 11 | TGTGCCAGCAGCCAGGGAGGTACGCAGTATTTT | CASSQGGTQYF
TRBJ2-1 | TRBV19 | TRBD1 | NA | 15 | TGTGCCAGTAGTAAGGACAGGGGAGTAGAGGATGAGCAGTTCTTC | CASSKDRGVEDEQFF
TRBJ2-1 | TRBV11-2 | TRBD2 | NA | 13 | TGTGCCAGCAGCTTAGGGGAGGGAAGTGAGCAGTTCTTC | CASSLGEGSEQFF
TRBJ2-1 | TRBV6-1 | NA | NA | 17 | TGTGCCAGCAGTGAAGCGGTCGGGCAGGGTTTCCACAATGAGCAGTTCTTC | CASSEAVGQGFHNEQFF
TRBJ1-4 | TRBV2 | NA | once | 14 | TGTGCCAGTACCGTGGCAGGGCCTAATGAAAAACTGTTTTTT | CASTVAGPNEKLFF
TRBJ1-6 | TRBV19 | NA | NA | 12 | TGTGCCAGTACCCCCCGTTTGGGCCCCCTCCACTTT | CASTPRLGPLHF
TRBJ1-6 | TRBV7-9 | TRBD1 | NA | 17 | TGTGCCAGCAGCTCGACCGCCGGACAGGGCTATAATTCACCCCTCCACTTT | CASSSTAGQGYNSPLHF
TRBJ1-1 | TRBV7-8 | NA | NA | 12 | TGTGCCAGCAGCTTGATGCGTCATGAAGCTTTCTTT | CASSLMRHEAFF
TRBJ1-1 | TRBV29-1 | NA | once | 13 | TGCAGCGTTGGGGGCCCGAACACTGCGAAAGCTTTCTTT | CSVGGPNTAKAFF
TRBJ2-2 | TRBV19 | NA | NA | 14 | TGTGCCAGTAGTATAACCGGGATCGCCGGGGAGCTGTTTTTT | CASSITGIAGELFF
TRBJ2-3 | TRBV5-4 | NA | NA | 12 | TGTGCCAGCAGCTTGTCGGCAGATACGCAGTATTTT | CASSLSADTQYF
TRBJ2-5 | TRBV14 | TRBD2 | once | 16 | TGTGCCAGCAGCCAATTCCTAGCGGGAGTCGGGGAGACCCAGTACTTC | CASSQFLAGVGETQYF
TRBJ2-2 | TRBV7-3 | NA | NA | 18 | TGTGCCAGCAGCTTAACGTTTCAGGGGGGCGCGGGGACCGGGGAGCTGTTTTTT | CASSLTFQGGAGTGELFF
TRBJ2-3 | TRBV7-2 | NA | NA | 14 | TGTGCCAGCAGCCGGGACTGGAGCACAGATACGCAGTATTTT | CASSRDWSTDTQYF
TRBJ1-2 | TRBV6-6 | NA | once | 15 | TGTGCCAGCAGTTGGTCGCCCGGGGAGGCCTATGGCTACACCTTC | CASSWSPGEAYGYTF
TRBJ2-7 | TRBV6-5 | TRBD2 | NA | 16 | TGTGCCAGCAGTTACTCTACGACTAGCGCAAGATCCGAGCAGTACTTC | CASSYSTTSARSEQYF